These 17 T cell receptor beta chains share one sample of origin, sequenced in a study of cytomegalovirus exposure and HLA in healthy donors. PCR amplification relied on 60 Vbeta primers (plus 13 Jbeta primers). Libraries were prepared by immunoSEQ multiplex PCR; TCRdb keeps only in-frame clonotypes and omits some of them. The repertoire has under 150,000 clones, roughly four fifths of them found once; the top ten carry approximately 11%. The sample consisted of PBMCs. The receptors shown here come from a male donor in good health and CMV-seropositive.

The chain couples TRBV30 to TRBJ2-1; a weak D match, TRBD2 (5 bases). Germline values: CDR1 GTSNPN, CDR2 SVGIG (reference sequence). V was trimmed by 3 bases and J by 3 bases, leaving 15 bases between them. The CDR3 length is 15 residues. The DNA for the CDR3 is TGTGCCTGGAGCCCGCTAGCAAGCCGCTACAATGAGCAGTTCTTC. It encodes CAWSPLASRYNEQFF.

The V gene is TRBV7-3, the J gene TRBJ2-7, with a weak D call TRBD2 (6 bases). Trimming cost V 2 bases and J 4 bases, with 12 bases left between them. The CDR3 spans 14 residues. The V gene's germline CDR1 is SGHTA and CDR2 FQGTGA. This CDR3 reads CASSLSGSGYEQYF. DNA of the CDR3: TGTGCCAGCAGCTTATCCGGGAGCGGGTACGAGCAGTACTTC.

This sequence joins TRBV4-2 and TRBJ2-1; D is possibly TRBD2 (5 bases). V lost 0 bases and J 0 bases, leaving 6 bases between the germline ends. In germline, CDR1 is LGHNA, CDR2 YNFKEQ. CDR3 length equals 15 residues. Written as DNA, the CDR3 is TGTGCCAGCAGCCAAGAAACTAGCTCCTACAATGAGCAGTTCTTC. Encoded protein: CASSQETSSYNEQFF.

The table lists this clone with a few counts. The chain carries TRBV6-6 and TRBJ2-3; a weak D match, TRBD2 (6 bases). This CDR3 contains 14 residues. Per germline, CDR1 MNHNY and CDR2 SVGAGI (reference sequence). V was clipped by 6 bases and J by 6 bases, with 16 bases between them. The CDR3 here is CASSPVEEGDTQYF. CDR3 in DNA: TGTGCCAGCAGCCCAGTCGAGGAGGGGGATACGCAGTATTTT.

The chain uses TRBV19 and TRBJ2-1; 8 nucleotides match TRBD2. CDR3 length: 17 residues. Looked up from germline, CDR1 is LNHDA and CDR2 is SQIVND (reference sequence). The V gene end was trimmed by 2 bases and the J gene end by 9 bases; junction bases not matched to a gene: 15. The CDR3 here is CASSIRREGPLRGEQFF. The CDR3 bases are TGTGCCAGTAGTATAAGACGGGAGGGCCCCCTCCGCGGTGAGCAGTTCTTC.

This clone has only a few counts. This chain links TRBV5-1 with TRBJ2-5, with 9 bases aligning to TRBD1. The tail of the sequence fits TRBJ2-7 better, so the J call may be wrong. CDR3 length: 13 amino acids. Germline loops: CDR1 SGHRS, CDR2 YFSETQ. CDR3 sequence reads: CASSGTGNYEQYF. The CDR3 DNA reads TGCGCCAGCTCCGGGACAGGGAACTACGAGCAGTACTTC.

The chain recombines TRBV6-1 with TRBJ2-7; possible D gene TRBD2, 6 bases. V was cut by 1 base and J by 6 bases, with 13 bases left in between. CDR1 and CDR2 from the germline V gene are MNHNS and SASEGT. This CDR3 contains 14 residues. CDR3 sequence reads: CASSEGATTSEQYF. Here the CDR3 DNA reads TGTGCCAGCAGTGAAGGGGCAACGACTAGCGAGCAGTACTTC.

The chain recombines TRBV30 with TRBJ1-5; tentative D call: TRBD1 (6 bases). V lost 2 bases and J lost 3, with 8 bases in between. This CDR3 contains 13 residues. The germline V gene encodes CDR1 GTSNPN and CDR2 SVGIG (reference sequence). The CDR3 loop reads CAWSQGYNQPQHF. DNA of the CDR3: TGTGCCTGGAGTCAGGGGTACAATCAGCCCCAGCATTTT.

The rearrangement uses TRBV5-4 and TRBJ2-3, with D maybe TRBD2 (6 bases). Trimming took off 2 bases at V and 2 bases at J, with 15 bases between the two ends. CDR3 length equals 16 residues. The germline V gene encodes CDR1 SGHNT and CDR2 YYREEE (reference sequence). The CDR3 DNA sequence: TGTGCCAGCAGCTTAAAGGACTATCCCCCCACAGATACGCAGTATTTT. Translated, it gives CASSLKDYPPTDTQYF.

This chain connects TRBV6-1 to TRBJ1-3, with a possible D match to TRBD1 (6 bases). The ends were cut back, 6 bases at V and 0 bases at J, with 12 bases in the middle. This CDR3 is built from 15 residues. Germline lookup yields CDR1 MNHNS and CDR2 SASEGT. The CDR3 here is CASSEGHFSGNTIYF. The CDR3 DNA follows: TGTGCCAGCAGCGAGGGACATTTCTCTGGAAACACCATATATTTT.

This clone showed up just once. The junction departs from the called germline gene at one end, perhaps through a read error. V usage is TRBV5-6 and J usage is TRBJ2-1; TRBD1 is a possible D gene (5 bases). Germline CDR1 and CDR2: SGHDT and YYEEEE. CDR3 size: 15 residues. The CDR3 nucleotides read TGTGCCAGCAGCCCGATGACGACAGTTTACAGTGAGCAGTTCTTC. It codes for CASSPMTTVYSEQFF.

Details on this clone: At one of its ends the junction is not consistent with the germline gene, which may arise from a read error. The rearrangement joins TRBV7-9 to TRBJ2-3; 14 bases match TRBD2. This CDR3 has 16 residues. Per germline, CDR1 SEHNR and CDR2 FQNEAQ (reference sequence). The CDR3 coding sequence is TGTTCCAGCAGCTTGACTAGCGGGAGGGACACAGATACGCAGTATTTT. It translates to CSSSLTSGRDTDTQYF.

The chain joins TRBV6-5 to TRBJ2-5; D is unresolved. The assigned J gene may be wrong: the sequence end matches TRBJ2-7 better. CDR3 size: 13 residues. Germline assignment: CDR1 MNHEY and CDR2 SVGAGI. The CDR3 sequence is CASKNPIDYEQYF. In nucleotides, the CDR3 is TGTGCCAGCAAGAATCCGATAGACTACGAGCAGTACTTC.

The CDR3 region has the DNA TGTGCCACACCCGGGCAGGGCTATTTCGAGGGAAACACCATATATTTT. It codes for CATPGQGYFEGNTIYF. The V gene is TRBV7-9, the J gene TRBJ1-3; D perhaps matches TRBD1 (5 bases). This CDR3 comprises 16 residues. CDR1 and CDR2 (germline): SEHNR, FQNEAQ (reference sequence). Trimming stripped 10 bases from V and 4 bases from J, with 23 bases between. The full variable domain, rest sourced from reference TRBV7-9 and TRBJ1-3, is DTGVSQNPRHKITKRGQNVTFRCDPISEHNRLYWYRQTLGQGPEFLTYFQNEAQLEKSRLLSDRFSAERPKGSFSTLEIQRTEQGDSAMYLCATPGQGYFEGNTIYFGEGSWLTVV.

This sequence joins TRBV10-3 and TRBJ1-6; D might be TRBD1 (6 bases). The V end lost 0 bases, the J end lost 7 bases, and 16 bases lay between the germline ends. Germline values: CDR1 ENHRY, CDR2 SYGVKD. This CDR3 has 17 residues. The CDR3 sequence is CAISESLGATVNSPLHF. CDR3 nucleotide sequence: TGTGCCATCAGTGAGTCTTTGGGGGCTACGGTCAATTCACCCCTCCACTTT.

The chain carries TRBV7-2 and TRBJ2-1; 11 nucleotides align to TRBD2. The CDR3 consists of 17 residues. CDR1 SGHTA and CDR2 FQGNSA come from the germline V gene. The V and J ends lost 4 bases and 7 bases, in that order; junction bases with no gene match: 12. CDR3 loop: CASSSSTSGTRRNEQFF. In DNA, the CDR3 is TGTGCCAGCAGCTCCTCGACTAGCGGGACCCGTCGGAATGAGCAGTTCTTC.

This chain connects TRBV4-3 to TRBJ2-3; a possible D gene is TRBD2 (6 bases). CDR1 is LGHNA and CDR2 is YSLEER in the germline V gene. Trimming removed 1 base from V and 0 bases from J, with 14 bases in between. This CDR3 is built from 17 residues. CDR3 nucleotide sequence: TGCGCCAGCAGCCAAGTAGTGCCCGGGGGAAGCACAGATACGCAGTATTTT. Encoded protein: CASSQVVPGGSTDTQYF.